Sequencing of this T cell receptor (beta chain) was carried out in a study of persistence of HIV-infected CD4 T cells. V was trimmed by 5 bases and J by 9 bases, leaving 16 bases between them. Germline V CDR1 and CDR2: SEHNR, FQNEAQ (reference sequence). The CDR3 has 14 residues. Comments on this clone: Its antigen is not identified.

The immunoSEQ assay was version 4, run in survey mode. TCRdb's copy holds only in-frame clones and misses some; the assay was immunoSEQ multiplex PCR. The sample lists some 58,000 clones, just under 75% occurring once. An overlapping HIV-1 Gag peptide pool stimulated these cells at approximately 1 ug/peptide/mL. Sorted nonresponding memory CD4+ T cells were CD40L-negative, CD69-negative, CD45RO-high. PBMCs were depleted of CD8+ T cells before stimulation. This clonotype was sampled from an adult man with HIV who was CMV-seropositive. The V and J genes are TRBV7-9 and TRBJ2-2; tentative D call: TRBD2 (6 bases). This specimen consisted of CD4+ T cells sorted from PBMCs after approximately 19-hour stimulation, obtained from a patient who received antiretroviral therapy. The CDR3 sequence: CASSPTGVGRELFF. CDR3 in DNA: TGTGCCAGCAGCCCAACGGGGGTTGGCCGGGAGCTGTTTTTT.